The 16 T cell receptor beta chains below all came from one sample that was sequenced in a study of T cells in localized non-small cell lung cancer (dated by TCRdb to the early 2020s). Library method: the immunoSEQ multiplex PCR assay. TCRdb stores this immuneACCESS table with in-frame sequences only. Part of the clones is absent; in the studies checked, under half of the shortfall reflects unresolved V genes, and no reason is known for the rest. This sample is represented by about 11,000 clones; around nine tenths of them were singletons. Of the sample, 12% to 15% falls within the top ten clones. Sequencing used peripheral blood, obtained before any cancer treatment. These receptors were taken from a male donor older than 55 with stage III lung adenocarcinoma.

This sequence joins TRBV7-2 and TRBJ1-3, with no clear D. The CDR3 spans 11 residues. V dropped 0 bases and J dropped 8 bases, with 2 bases sitting between them. CDR1 is SGHTA, CDR2 FQGNSA, per germline. As DNA, the CDR3 is TGTGCCAGCAGCTTAGCAGACACCATATATTTT. This translates into CASSLADTIYF.

Only a few counts were recorded for this clone. This sequence joins TRBV7-8 and TRBJ1-1, with no clear D. CDR1 and CDR2 from the germline V gene are SGHVS and FQNEAQ. Trimming shortened V by 1 base and J by 3 bases, and 9 bases separated the two germline ends. The CDR3 is made up of 14 amino acids. CDR3 amino acids: CASSLGSGHTEAFF. As DNA, the CDR3 is TGTGCCAGCAGCTTAGGGTCGGGTCACACTGAAGCTTTCTTT.

The gene calls are TRBV19 and TRBJ1-1, with TRBD1 matching over 10 bases. The CDR3 covers 18 residues. Germline CDR1 reads LNHDA; CDR2 reads SQIVND (reference sequence). The ends lost 2 bases at V and 4 bases at J; junction bases unmatched: 13. The CDR3 DNA is TGTGCCAGTAGTATAAGATCGGGACAGGGGCCCCGTCTCACTGAAGCTTTCTTT. This translates into CASSIRSGQGPRLTEAFF.

The chain links TRBV29-1 to TRBJ1-4; D unresolved. The CDR3 is made up of 12 amino acids. V lost 4 bases and J 8 bases, leaving 11 bases between the germline ends. Germline lookup yields CDR1 SQVTM and CDR2 ANQGSEA. CDR3 DNA sequence: TGCAGCGTTGGGAGCGGGAGGGAAAAACTGTTTTTT. Its protein is CSVGSGREKLFF.

The V call is TRBV9, the J call TRBJ1-5; no firm D call. This CDR3 has 13 amino acids. Germline CDR1 reads SGDLS; CDR2 reads YYNGEE. Trimming removed 1 base at V and 7 bases at J, with 9 bases between. Here the CDR3 DNA reads TGTGCCAGCAGCGTACAGGACGGACAGCCCCAGCATTTT. Residues: CASSVQDGQPQHF.

This chain joins TRBV18 and TRBJ2-4, with D possibly matching TRBD2 (5 bases). CDR3 length equals 16 residues. Germline V CDR1 and CDR2: KGHSH, LQKENI. V lost 2 bases and J 2 bases, leaving 13 bases between the germline ends. The CDR3 DNA reads TGTGCCAGCTCACCAACCCTAACGGGGTCCAAAAACATTCAGTACTTC. Its protein product is CASSPTLTGSKNIQYF.

The chain recombines TRBV7-9 with TRBJ1-1; maybe TRBD1 (5 bases). Germline lookup yields CDR1 SEHNR and CDR2 FQNEAQ (reference sequence). The CDR3 covers 13 residues. Trimming removed 6 bases from V and 5 bases from J, with 13 bases in between. The CDR3, as DNA: TGTGCCAGCAGTCAATGGGGGGAAACTGAAGCTTTCTTT. It is translated as CASSQWGETEAFF.

The chain recombines TRBV19 with TRBJ2-7; D is unresolved. V lost 2 bases, J lost 5 bases, and 19 bases lay in between. Germline V lookup: CDR1 LNHDA, CDR2 SQIVND (reference sequence). The CDR3 spans 16 residues. CDR3 loop: CASSISGPPAGDEQYF. The CDR3 DNA reads TGTGCCAGTAGTATATCCGGACCCCCGGCTGGAGACGAGCAGTACTTC.

This clone has a single count. The chain has TRBV5-8 and TRBJ2-5, with TRBD1 matching 11 bases. Germline CDR1 SGHTS, CDR2 YDEGEE. This CDR3 comprises 14 residues. Trimming at V came to 7 bases and at J to 3 bases, leaving 5 bases not matched to a gene. CDR3 sequence reads: CASVGQGAKETQYF. The CDR3 DNA sequence: TGTGCCAGCGTAGGACAGGGGGCTAAAGAGACCCAGTACTTC.

This clone appeared once. The chain combines TRBV4-1 with TRBJ2-2, with D perhaps given as TRBD1 or TRBD2 (6 bases each). The germline V gene has CDR1 MGHRA and CDR2 YSYEKL. CDR3 size: 15 residues. V dropped 6 bases and J dropped 5 bases, with 16 bases sitting between them. The CDR3 region is CASREGGGRTGELFF. In nucleotides, the CDR3 is TGCGCCAGCAGGGAGGGGGGAGGAAGAACCGGGGAGCTGTTTTTT.

This chain uses TRBV28 with TRBJ1-2; D is perhaps TRBD1 (5 bases). V dropped 5 bases and J dropped 7 bases, with 11 bases sitting between them. CDR1 and CDR2 (germline): MDHEN, SYDVKM. The CDR3 contains 12 residues. CDR3 nucleotide sequence: TGTGCCAGCAGTCCCGGTGGGGGTGGCTACACCTTC. Protein: CASSPGGGGYTF.

This clone turned up a few times. CDR3 in amino acids: CSVAGGQGVLYEQYF. For the CDR3, the DNA is TGCAGCGTTGCGGGAGGACAGGGAGTTCTCTACGAGCAGTACTTC. V usage is TRBV29-1 and J usage is TRBJ2-7, with D perhaps TRBD1 (8 bases). The CDR3 totals 15 residues. CDR1 and CDR2 (germline): SQVTM, ANQGSEA. The V and J ends lost 4 bases and 3 bases respectively, with 19 bases between them.

This chain connects TRBV29-1 to TRBJ2-6; unclear D gene. CDR1 is SQVTM, CDR2 ANQGSEA, per germline. The CDR3 runs 15 residues. Trimming removed 0 bases from V and 0 bases from J, with 6 bases in between. The CDR3 DNA is TGCAGCGTTGAAGAAGGAAGCTCTGGGGCCAACGTCCTGACTTTC. Translation gives CSVEEGSSGANVLTF. Together with reference TRBV29-1 and TRBJ2-6, the CDR3 gives the full variable domain: SAVISQKPSRDICQRGTSLTIQCQVDSQVTMMFWYRQQPGQSLTLIATANQGSEATYESGFVIDKFPISRPNLTFSTLTVSNMSPEDSSIYLCSVEEGSSGANVLTFGAGSRLTVL.

This chain uses TRBV5-1 with TRBJ1-1; 10 nucleotides align to TRBD1. This CDR3 spans 13 amino acids. With 4 bases clipped from V and 4 bases from J, the junction kept 1 base outside the gene matches. Germline CDR1 and CDR2: SGHRS and YFSETQ. The CDR3 region has the DNA TGCGCCAGCAGCAGGACAGGGGGCACTGAAGCTTTCTTT. Protein sequence: CASSRTGGTEAFF. The entire variable domain, with the rest obtained from reference TRBV5-1 and TRBJ1-1, is as follows: KAGVTQTPRYLIKTRGQQVTLSCSPISGHRSVSWYQQTPGQGLQFLFEYFSETQRNKGNFPGRFSGRQFSNSRSEMNVSTLELGDSALYLCASSRTGGTEAFFGQGTRLTVV.

This rearrangement joins TRBV6-1 to TRBJ2-7; D is unresolved. The ends were cut back, 2 bases at V and 5 bases at J, with 7 bases in the middle. This CDR3 is built from 12 residues. Germline V gene lookup returns CDR1 MNHNS and CDR2 SASEGT. The CDR3 sequence: CASSEQLHEQYF. The CDR3 DNA sequence: TGTGCCAGCAGTGAACAGCTCCACGAGCAGTACTTC.

In this sample, this clone turned up a few times. The genes are TRBV30 and TRBJ1-1; tentatively, D is TRBD1 (6 bases). V was cut by 0 bases and J by 1 base, with 9 bases left in between. In germline, CDR1 is GTSNPN, CDR2 SVGIG (reference sequence). CDR3 length: 14 residues. CDR3 sequence: CAWSVGQSNTEAFF. In DNA, the CDR3 is TGTGCCTGGAGTGTAGGACAGTCGAACACTGAAGCTTTCTTT.